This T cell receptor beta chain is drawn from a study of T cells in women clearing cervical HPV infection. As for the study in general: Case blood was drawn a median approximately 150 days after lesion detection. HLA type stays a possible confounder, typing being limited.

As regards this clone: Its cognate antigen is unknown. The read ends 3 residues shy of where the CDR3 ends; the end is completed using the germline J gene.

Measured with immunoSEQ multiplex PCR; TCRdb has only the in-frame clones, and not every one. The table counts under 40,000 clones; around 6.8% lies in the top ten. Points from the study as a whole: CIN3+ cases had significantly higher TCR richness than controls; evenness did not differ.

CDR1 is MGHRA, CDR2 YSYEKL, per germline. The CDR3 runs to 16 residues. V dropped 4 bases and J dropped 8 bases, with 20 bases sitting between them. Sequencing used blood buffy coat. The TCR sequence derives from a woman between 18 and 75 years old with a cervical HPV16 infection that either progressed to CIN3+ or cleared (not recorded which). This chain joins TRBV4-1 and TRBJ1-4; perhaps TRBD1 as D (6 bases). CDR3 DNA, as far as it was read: TGCGCCAGCAGCCGGGCGGCGGGGGACATACGGGAAAAA. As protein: CASSRAAGDIREK. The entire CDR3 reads CASSRAAGDIREKLFF.